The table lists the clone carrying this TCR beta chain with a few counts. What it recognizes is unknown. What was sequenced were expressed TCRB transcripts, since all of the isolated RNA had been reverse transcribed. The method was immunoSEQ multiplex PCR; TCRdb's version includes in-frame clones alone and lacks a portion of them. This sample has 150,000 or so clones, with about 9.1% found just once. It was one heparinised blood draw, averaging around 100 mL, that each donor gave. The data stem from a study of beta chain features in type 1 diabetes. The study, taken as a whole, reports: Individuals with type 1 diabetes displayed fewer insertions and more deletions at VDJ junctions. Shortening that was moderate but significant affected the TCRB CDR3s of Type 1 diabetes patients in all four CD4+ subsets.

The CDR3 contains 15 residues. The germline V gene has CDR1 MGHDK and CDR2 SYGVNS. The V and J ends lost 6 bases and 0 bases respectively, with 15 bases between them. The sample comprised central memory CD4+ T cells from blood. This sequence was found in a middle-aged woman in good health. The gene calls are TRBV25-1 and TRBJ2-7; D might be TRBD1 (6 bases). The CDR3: CASSPGTLSSYEQYF. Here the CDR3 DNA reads TGTGCCAGCAGCCCCGGGACACTTTCCTCCTACGAGCAGTACTTC.